This TCR beta chain emerged from a study of technical replicates of blood from a handful of donors. This CDR3 comprises 17 residues. Losses at the gene ends were 9 bases for V and 7 bases for J; bases not matched to a gene: 20. Per germline, CDR1 LNHDA and CDR2 SQIVND (reference sequence). The table came from immunoSEQ multiplex PCR; TCRdb's copy has only in-frame clones and leaves some out. The sample lists roughly 13,000 clones, 84% occurring once. This rearrangement joins TRBV19 to TRBJ2-1, with 8 bases aligning to TRBD2. The sequence derives from a human donor in good health. The sequenced material came from PBMCs. Here the CDR3 reads CASTTPGTRAGRNEQFF. Written as DNA, the CDR3 is TGTGCCAGCACAACCCCCGGGACTAGGGCCGGGCGGAATGAGCAGTTCTTC. The full variable domain, in which reference TRBV19 and TRBJ2-1 provide the parts outside the CDR3, is DGGITQSPKYLFRKEGQNVTLSCEQNLNHDAMYWYRQDPGQGLRLIYYSQIVNDFQKGDIAEGYSVSREKKESFPLTVTSAQKNPTAFYLCASTTPGTRAGRNEQFFGPGTRLTVL.